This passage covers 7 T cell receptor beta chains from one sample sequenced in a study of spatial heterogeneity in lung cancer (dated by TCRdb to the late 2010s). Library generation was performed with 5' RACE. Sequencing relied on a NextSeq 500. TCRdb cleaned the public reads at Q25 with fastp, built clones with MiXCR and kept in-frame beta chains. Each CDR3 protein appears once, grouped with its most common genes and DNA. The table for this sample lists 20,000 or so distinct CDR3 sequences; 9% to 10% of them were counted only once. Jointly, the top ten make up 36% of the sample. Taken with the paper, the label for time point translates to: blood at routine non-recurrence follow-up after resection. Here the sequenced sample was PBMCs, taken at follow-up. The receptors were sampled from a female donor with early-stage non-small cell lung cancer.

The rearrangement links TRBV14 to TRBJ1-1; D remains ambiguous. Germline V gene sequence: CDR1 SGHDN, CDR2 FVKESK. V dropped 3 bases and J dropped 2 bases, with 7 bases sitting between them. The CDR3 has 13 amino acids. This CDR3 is CASSHQRNTEAFF. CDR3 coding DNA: TGTGCCAGCAGCCACCAGAGAAACACTGAAGCTTTCTTT.

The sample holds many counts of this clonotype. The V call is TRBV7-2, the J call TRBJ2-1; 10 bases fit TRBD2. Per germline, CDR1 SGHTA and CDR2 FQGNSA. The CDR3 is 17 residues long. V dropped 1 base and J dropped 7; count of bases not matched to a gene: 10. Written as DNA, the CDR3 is TGTGCCAGCAGCTTAGGATCCCGTAGCGGGGGGCAAAATGAGCAGTTCTTC. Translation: CASSLGSRSGGQNEQFF.

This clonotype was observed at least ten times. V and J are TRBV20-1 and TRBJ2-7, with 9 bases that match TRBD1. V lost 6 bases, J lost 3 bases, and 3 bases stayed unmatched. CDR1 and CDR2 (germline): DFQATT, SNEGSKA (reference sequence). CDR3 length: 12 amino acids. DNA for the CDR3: TGCAGTGCGAGGGACAGGGACTACGAGCAGTACTTC. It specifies CSARDRDYEQYF.

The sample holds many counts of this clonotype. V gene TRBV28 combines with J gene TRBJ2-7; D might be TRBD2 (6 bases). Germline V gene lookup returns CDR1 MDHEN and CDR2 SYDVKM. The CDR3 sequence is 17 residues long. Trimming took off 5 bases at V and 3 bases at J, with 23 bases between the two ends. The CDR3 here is CASSRPVGGASYYEQYF. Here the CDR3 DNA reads TGTGCCAGCAGTCGACCCGTAGGAGGGGCCAGCTACTACGAGCAGTACTTC.

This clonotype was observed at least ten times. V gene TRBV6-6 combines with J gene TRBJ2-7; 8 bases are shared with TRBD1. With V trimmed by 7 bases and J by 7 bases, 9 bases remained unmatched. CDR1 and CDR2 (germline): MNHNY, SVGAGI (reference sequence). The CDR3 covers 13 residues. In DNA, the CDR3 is TGTGCCAGCACCTCGGACAGGGCGGGAGAGCAGTACTTC. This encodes CASTSDRAGEQYF.

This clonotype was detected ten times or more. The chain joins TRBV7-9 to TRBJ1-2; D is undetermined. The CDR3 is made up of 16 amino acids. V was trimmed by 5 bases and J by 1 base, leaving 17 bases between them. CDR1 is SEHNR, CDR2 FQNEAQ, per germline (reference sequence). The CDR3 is CASSPRDVLINYGYTF. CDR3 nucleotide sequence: TGTGCCAGCAGCCCCCGAGACGTACTGATTAACTATGGCTACACCTTC.

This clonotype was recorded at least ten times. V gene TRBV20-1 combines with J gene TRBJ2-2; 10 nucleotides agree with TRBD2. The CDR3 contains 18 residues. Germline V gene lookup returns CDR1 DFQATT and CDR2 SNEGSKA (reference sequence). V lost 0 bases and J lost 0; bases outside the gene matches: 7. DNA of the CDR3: TGCAGTGCTAGAGATAGGGCTAGCGGGAGTACGAACACCGGGGAGCTGTTTTTT. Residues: CSARDRASGSTNTGELFF.